This T cell receptor (beta chain) stems from a study of Graves' ophthalmopathy and Graves' hyperthyroidism (dated by TCRdb to the late 2010s). About the investigation overall: Hyperthyroidism was defined as stable when no progression to ophthalmopathy occurred within 18 months of follow-up. In total, some 130 blood samples were TCR-sequenced: 43 ophthalmopathy, around 75 hyperthyroidism and about 17 hyperthyroidism-to-ophthalmopathy patients. In five or six hyperthyroidism patients, the T-cell repertoire of thyroid tissue was compared with the T-cell repertoire of blood. To explore V-J signatures that separate ophthalmopathy from hyperthyroidism, a discovery set of 100 patients was enrolled, consisting of 43 with ophthalmopathy and under 65 with stable hyperthyroidism. An independent validation cohort comprised some 18 hyperthyroidism patients and over 15 patients who later progressed from hyperthyroidism to ophthalmopathy. TCR beta repertoire signatures were used to distinguish Graves' ophthalmopathy from Graves' hyperthyroidism and to predict progression to ophthalmopathy. Following sampling, methimazole starting at 30 mg daily was administered to hyperthyroidism patients, and high-dose intravenous methylprednisolone was administered to ophthalmopathy patients.

On this clonotype: Its specific antigen is unknown. Base quality data are lacking; no much larger clone is found one base away.

Overall study outcomes, separate from this receptor: Most of the expanded thyroid clonotypes with a frequency above 0.001 were also detected in blood, and it was suggested that the thyroid immune response may be reflected by blood repertoires. In validation, the model predicted ophthalmopathy progression with about 71% sensitivity and about 73% specificity; eleven to twelve predicted patients were CT-confirmed with GO in a median of approximately 6.5 months. In cross-validation, the 13-signature model distinguished ophthalmopathy from stable hyperthyroidism with approximately 90% sensitivity and roughly 81% specificity, and in the test set the corresponding values were about 80% and 75%. No statistical method was used to predetermine the sample size, and group allocation was not hidden from the investigators.

The hyperthyroidism patients were 18 to 65 years old and newly diagnosed, with a disease duration of less than 2 months. Patients with other autoimmune diseases, uncontrolled infections, pregnancy or lactation were excluded. Clinical symptoms, serum thyroxine, TRAb, thyroid ultrasound and orbital computed tomography formed the basis of the diagnosis. Total RNA was extracted using Trizol reagent, and RNA quality was checked on an Agilent 2100 Bioanalyzer. The CDR3 sequence holds 14 residues, the cysteine and phenylalanine included. CDR3 DNA only is kept here, 42 bases in frame from base 1. V and J lose 4 bases and 5 bases, and a span of 14 bases separates them. TCR beta CDR3 regions were amplified from RNA transcripts for repertoire sequencing. HTBI primers and the Qiagen OneStep RT-PCR kit were used in a first-round RT-PCR, which was followed by a second-round multiplex PCR, size selection and purification. Libraries were sequenced on an Illumina HiSeq2000 using paired-end 100 bp reads. The paper's processing steps were these. Reads were processed with SOAPnuke, discarding reads with adapters, uncalled bases, mean Phred below 15, or no exact constant-primer or identifier match. COPE v1.2.5 was used to merge high-quality paired reads. Clonotypes were defined as unique nucleotide sequences and were aligned to IMGT TRB V, D and J references using MiTCR v1.1. Only V-J combinations with frequency above 0.0001 were analysed, covering over 99% of repertoires. For each V-J combination, a TCR clonal expansion and chaos score was defined as F50 clonal expansion divided by the chaos observed in the TCRdist matrix. Welch's t-statistics and random forest were used to reduce the features to 10 to 15 V-J combinations, which were then used as input to a naive Bayes classifier. The Morisita-Horn index was used to measure how similar the thyroid and blood repertoires were. The public reads were quality trimmed at Q25 with fastp and then assembled into clones with MiXCR by TCRdb, keeping productive beta chains. Every CDR3 protein is listed once, alongside the most common genes and DNA of its rows. These V and J calls derive from TCRdb rather than the authors' analysis. Here the sample has over a million distinct CDR3 sequences; about 35% occur a single time. The ten largest clonotypes hold around 10% of the sample.

The sample was peripheral blood or thyroid tissue (not recorded which). This receptor was identified in an adult man with Graves' hyperthyroidism. The V gene is TRBV12-3 or TRBV12-4 and the J gene is TRBJ2-5; a tentative D call is TRBD2 (5 bases match). The bases read TGTGCCAGCAGTTCAGCGTGGACTGAGGAGACCCAGTACTTC. Its coded protein is CASSSAWTEETQYF.